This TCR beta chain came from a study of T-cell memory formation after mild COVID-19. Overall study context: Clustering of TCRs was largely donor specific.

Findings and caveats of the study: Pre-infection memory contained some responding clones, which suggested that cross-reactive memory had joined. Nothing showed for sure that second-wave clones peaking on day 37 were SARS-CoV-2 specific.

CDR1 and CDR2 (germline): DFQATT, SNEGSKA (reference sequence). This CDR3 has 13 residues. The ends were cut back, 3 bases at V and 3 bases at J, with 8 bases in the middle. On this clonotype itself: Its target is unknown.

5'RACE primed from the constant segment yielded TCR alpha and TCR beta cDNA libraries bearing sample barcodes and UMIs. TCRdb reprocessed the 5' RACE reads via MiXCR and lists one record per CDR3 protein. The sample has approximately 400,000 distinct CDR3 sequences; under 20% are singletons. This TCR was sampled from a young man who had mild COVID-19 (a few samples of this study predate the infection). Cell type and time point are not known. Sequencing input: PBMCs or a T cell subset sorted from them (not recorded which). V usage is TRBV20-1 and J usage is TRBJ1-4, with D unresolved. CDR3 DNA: TGCAGTGCTAGTCTGGGATCTAATGAAAAACTGTTTTTT. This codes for CSASLGSNEKLFF.